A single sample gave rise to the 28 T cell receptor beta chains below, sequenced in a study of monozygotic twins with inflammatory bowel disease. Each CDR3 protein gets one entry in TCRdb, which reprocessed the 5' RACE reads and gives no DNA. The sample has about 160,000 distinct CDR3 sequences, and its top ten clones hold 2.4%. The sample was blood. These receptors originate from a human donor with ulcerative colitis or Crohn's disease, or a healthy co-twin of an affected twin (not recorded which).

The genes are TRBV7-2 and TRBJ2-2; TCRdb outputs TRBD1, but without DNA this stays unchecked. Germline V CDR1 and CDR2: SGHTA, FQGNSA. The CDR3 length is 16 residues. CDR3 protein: CASSLHQGVDTGELFF.

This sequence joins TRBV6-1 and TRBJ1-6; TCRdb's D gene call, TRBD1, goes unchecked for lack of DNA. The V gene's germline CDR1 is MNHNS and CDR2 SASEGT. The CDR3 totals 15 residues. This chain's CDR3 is CASRRRTADNSPLHF.

The CDR3 sequence is CSATHYDYGYTF. The chain joins TRBV20-1 to TRBJ1-2. This CDR3 spans 12 amino acids. CDR1 DFQATT and CDR2 SNEGSKA come from the germline V gene (reference sequence).

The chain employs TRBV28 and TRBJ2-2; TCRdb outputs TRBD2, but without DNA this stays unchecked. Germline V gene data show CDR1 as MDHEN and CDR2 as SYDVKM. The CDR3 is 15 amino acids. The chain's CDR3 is CASGTSGRETGELFF.

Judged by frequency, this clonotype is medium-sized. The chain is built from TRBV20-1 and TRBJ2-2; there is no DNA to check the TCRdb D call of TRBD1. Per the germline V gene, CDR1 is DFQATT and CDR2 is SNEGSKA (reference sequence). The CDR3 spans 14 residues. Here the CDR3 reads CSAKVHGGTGELFF.

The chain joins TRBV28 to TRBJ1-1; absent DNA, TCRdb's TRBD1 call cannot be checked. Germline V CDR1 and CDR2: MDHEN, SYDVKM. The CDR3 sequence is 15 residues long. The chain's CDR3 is CASSERGAGNTEAFF.

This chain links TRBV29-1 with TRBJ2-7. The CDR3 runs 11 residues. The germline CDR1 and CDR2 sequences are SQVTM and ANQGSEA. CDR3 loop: CSVMAGYEQYF.

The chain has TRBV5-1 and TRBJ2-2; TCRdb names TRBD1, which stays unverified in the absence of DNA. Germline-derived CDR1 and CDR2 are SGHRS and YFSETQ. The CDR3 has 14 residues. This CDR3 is CASRWDGLSGELFF. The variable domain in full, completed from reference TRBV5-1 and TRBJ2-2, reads KAGVTQTPRYLIKTRGQQVTLSCSPISGHRSVSWYQQTPGQGLQFLFEYFSETQRNKGNFPGRFSGRQFSNSRSEMNVSTLELGDSALYLCASRWDGLSGELFFGEGSRLTVL.

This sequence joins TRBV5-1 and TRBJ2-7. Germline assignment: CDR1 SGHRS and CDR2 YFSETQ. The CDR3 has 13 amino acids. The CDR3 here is CASSTSPTYEQYF. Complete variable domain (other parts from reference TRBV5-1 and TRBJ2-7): KAGVTQTPRYLIKTRGQQVTLSCSPISGHRSVSWYQQTPGQGLQFLFEYFSETQRNKGNFPGRFSGRQFSNSRSEMNVSTLELGDSALYLCASSTSPTYEQYFGPGTRLTVT.

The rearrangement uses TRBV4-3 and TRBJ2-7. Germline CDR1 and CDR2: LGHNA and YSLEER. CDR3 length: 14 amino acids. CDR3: CASSQDLWAYEQYF.

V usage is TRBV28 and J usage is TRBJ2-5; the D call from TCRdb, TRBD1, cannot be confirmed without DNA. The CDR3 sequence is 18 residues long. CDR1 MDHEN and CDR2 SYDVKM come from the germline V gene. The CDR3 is CASSFPDGTGWSWETQYF.

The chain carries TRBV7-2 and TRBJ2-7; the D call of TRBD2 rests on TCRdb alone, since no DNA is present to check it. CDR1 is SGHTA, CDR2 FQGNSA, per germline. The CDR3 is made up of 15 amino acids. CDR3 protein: CASSPSSGGSYEQYF. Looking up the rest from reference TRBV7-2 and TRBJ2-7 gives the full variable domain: GAGVSQSPSNKVTEKGKDVELRCDPISGHTALYWYRQSLGQGLEFLIYFQGNSAPDKSGLPSDRFSAERTGGSVSTLTIQRTQQEDSAVYLCASSPSSGGSYEQYFGPGTRLTVT.

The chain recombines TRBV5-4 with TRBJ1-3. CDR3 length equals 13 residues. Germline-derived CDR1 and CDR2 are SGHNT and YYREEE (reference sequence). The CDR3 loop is CASSLYGGNTIYF.

CDR3 in amino acids: CASSLVTGLQPQHF. The genes are TRBV5-1 and TRBJ1-5; TCRdb's D call of TRBD1 is untestable without DNA. This CDR3 is built from 14 residues. Germline V gene data show CDR1 as SGHRS and CDR2 as YFSETQ.

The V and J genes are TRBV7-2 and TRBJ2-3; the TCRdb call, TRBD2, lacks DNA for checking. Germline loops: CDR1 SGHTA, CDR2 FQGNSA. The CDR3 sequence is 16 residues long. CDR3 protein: CASSPRNSGRPDTQYF.

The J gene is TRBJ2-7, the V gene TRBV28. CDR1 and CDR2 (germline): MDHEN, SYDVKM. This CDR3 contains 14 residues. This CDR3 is CASSLYEAAYEQYF. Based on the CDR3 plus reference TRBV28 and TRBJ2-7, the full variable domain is DVKVTQSSRYLVKRTGEKVFLECVQDMDHENMFWYRQDPGLGLRLIYFSYDVKMKEKGDIPEGYSVSREKKERFSLILESASTNQTSMYLCASSLYEAAYEQYFGPGTRLTVT.

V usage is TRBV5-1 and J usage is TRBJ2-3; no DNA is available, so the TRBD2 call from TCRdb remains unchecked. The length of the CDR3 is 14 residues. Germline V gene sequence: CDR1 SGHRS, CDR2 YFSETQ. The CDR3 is CASSLERETDTQYF.

CDR3 in amino acids: CASSFRQQNTGELFF. This rearrangement joins TRBV27 to TRBJ2-2. Germline V gene sequence: CDR1 MNHEY, CDR2 SMNVEV (reference sequence). The CDR3 consists of 15 residues.

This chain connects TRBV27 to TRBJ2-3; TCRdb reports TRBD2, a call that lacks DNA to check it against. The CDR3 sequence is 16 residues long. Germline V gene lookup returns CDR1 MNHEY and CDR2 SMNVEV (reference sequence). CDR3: CASSLLGSGGTDTQYF.

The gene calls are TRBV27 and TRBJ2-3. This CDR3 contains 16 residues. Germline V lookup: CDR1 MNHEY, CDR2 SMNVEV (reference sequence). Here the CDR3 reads CASSLYGVRGTDTQYF.

The CDR3 loop reads CASSLGGTGESPLHF. The J gene is TRBJ1-6, the V gene TRBV5-4; as DNA is missing, the TRBD1 call by TCRdb cannot be tested. The CDR3 totals 15 residues. Germline loops: CDR1 SGHNT, CDR2 YYREEE (reference sequence).

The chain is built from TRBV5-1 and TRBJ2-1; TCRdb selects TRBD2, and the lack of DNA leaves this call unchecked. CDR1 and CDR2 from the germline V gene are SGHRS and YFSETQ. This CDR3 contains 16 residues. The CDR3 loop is CASSLGGSGGYNEQFF.

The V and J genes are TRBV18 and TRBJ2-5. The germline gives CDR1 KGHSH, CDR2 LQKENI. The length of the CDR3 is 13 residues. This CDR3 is CASSPAGRETQYF.

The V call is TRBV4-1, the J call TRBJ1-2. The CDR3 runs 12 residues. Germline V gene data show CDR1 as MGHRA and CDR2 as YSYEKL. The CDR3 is CASSQLGSGYTF.

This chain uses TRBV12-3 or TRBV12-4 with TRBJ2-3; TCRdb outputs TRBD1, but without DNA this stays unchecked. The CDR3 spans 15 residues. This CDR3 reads CASSFLGQGADTQYF.

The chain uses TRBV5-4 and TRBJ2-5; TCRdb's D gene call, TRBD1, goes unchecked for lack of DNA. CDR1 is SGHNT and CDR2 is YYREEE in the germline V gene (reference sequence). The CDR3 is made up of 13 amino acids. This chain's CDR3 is CASRSNGGETQYF.

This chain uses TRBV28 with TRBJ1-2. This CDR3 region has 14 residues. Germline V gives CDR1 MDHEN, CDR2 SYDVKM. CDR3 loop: CASALQTLEYGYTF.

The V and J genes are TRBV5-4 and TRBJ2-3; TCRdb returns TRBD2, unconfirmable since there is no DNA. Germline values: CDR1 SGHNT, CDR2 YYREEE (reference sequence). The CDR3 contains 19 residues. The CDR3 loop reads CASSLVTFGTSLGADTQYF.